The 29 T cell receptor beta chains below were found in one sample sequenced in a study of cytomegalovirus exposure and HLA in healthy donors. The study ran its PCR with 60 Vbeta and 13 Jbeta primers. The table came from immunoSEQ multiplex PCR; TCRdb's copy has only in-frame clones and leaves some out. Seen here are approximately 140,000 clones, about 75% observed once, and the top ten hold 3.3%. The sequencing sample was made of PBMCs. The origin of the receptors is a man aged 35 to 55 in good health and CMV-seronegative.

The chain couples TRBV10-3 to TRBJ2-1; tentative D call: TRBD1 (6 bases). This CDR3 region has 18 residues. Per germline, CDR1 ENHRY and CDR2 SYGVKD. V shed 0 bases and J shed 6 bases, with 21 bases lying between them. CDR3 bases: TGTGCCATCAGTGAGTCACGGCAGGGTCCCACACAGGGCAATGAGCAGTTCTTC. Translating it yields CAISESRQGPTQGNEQFF.

The rearrangement joins TRBV4-2 to TRBJ2-2; weak D call: TRBD2 (5 bases). Trimming cost V 1 base and J 12 bases, with 15 bases left between them. The CDR3 runs 14 residues. Per germline, CDR1 LGHNA and CDR2 YNFKEQ. CDR3 sequence: CASSQAGLSRQLFF. In DNA, the CDR3 is TGTGCCAGCAGCCAAGCCGGACTGAGCAGACAGCTGTTTTTT.

The chain is built from TRBV27 and TRBJ2-1; 10 positions agree with TRBD2. V trimming: 8 bases; J trimming: 9 bases; junction bases outside the gene matches: 19. The CDR3 length is 17 residues. In germline, CDR1 is MNHEY, CDR2 SMNVEV (reference sequence). CDR3 residues: CASSKVISGTSVGEQFF. DNA for the CDR3: TGTGCCAGCTCGAAAGTTATATCCGGGACTAGCGTCGGTGAGCAGTTCTTC.

The chain has TRBV2 and TRBJ2-5, with 10 positions matching TRBD1. The last part of the DNA fits TRBJ2-7 better; the J call may be wrong. CDR1 and CDR2 from the germline V gene are SNHLY and FYNNEI. The CDR3 extends over 13 amino acids. DNA for the CDR3: TGTGCCAGCAGTGGGACAGGGGGCTACGAGCAGTACTTC. It translates to CASSGTGGYEQYF.

The chain's CDR3 is CASRVDSSGNTIYF. The CDR3, as DNA: TGTGCCAGCCGGGTAGACAGTTCTGGAAACACCATATATTTT. The chain employs TRBV6-6 and TRBJ1-3, with D perhaps matching TRBD1 (5 bases). Germline CDR1 reads MNHNY; CDR2 reads SVGAGI (reference sequence). The V end lost 8 bases, the J end lost 1 base, and 12 bases lay between the germline ends. CDR3 length: 14 amino acids.

A few counts support this clone. This chain joins TRBV5-1 and TRBJ1-5, with D possibly being TRBD1 (5 bases). Trimming removed 1 base from V and 3 bases from J, with 11 bases in between. This CDR3 spans 15 amino acids. CDR1 and CDR2 from the germline V gene are SGHRS and YFSETQ. CDR3 coding DNA: TGCGCCAGCAGCTTGCAGGGCGGGGACAATCAGCCCCAGCATTTT. Translated, it gives CASSLQGGDNQPQHF.

This clone has just one count. The chain has TRBV15 and TRBJ2-3; 8 nucleotides line up with TRBD2. Looked up from germline, CDR1 is LNHNV and CDR2 is YYDKDF (reference sequence). The CDR3 runs to 16 residues. J was trimmed by 3 bases and V by 3 bases; bases with no gene match: 8. CDR3: CATSSLSGTRTDTQYF. DNA for the CDR3: TGTGCCACCAGCAGCCTTAGCGGGACTAGGACAGATACGCAGTATTTT.

The chain employs TRBV6-1 and TRBJ2-7, with TRBD1 matching 7 bases. The CDR3 is 14 amino acids. Trimming at V came to 5 bases and at J to 1 base, leaving 5 bases not matched to a gene. CDR1 and CDR2 from the germline V gene are MNHNS and SASEGT. The CDR3 coding sequence is TGTGCCAGCAGTTCACAGGGGCAATCCTACGAGCAGTACTTC. Amino acids: CASSSQGQSYEQYF.

CDR3 sequence (DNA): TGCGCCAGCAGCGCCGAGTATAATTCACCCCTCCACTTT. Protein sequence: CASSAEYNSPLHF. The rearrangement links TRBV5-1 to TRBJ1-6, with unresolved D. Germline values: CDR1 SGHRS, CDR2 YFSETQ. This CDR3 spans 13 amino acids. V lost 4 bases to trimming and J lost 4 bases, with 6 bases between them. Together with reference TRBV5-1 and TRBJ1-6, the CDR3 gives the full variable domain: KAGVTQTPRYLIKTRGQQVTLSCSPISGHRSVSWYQQTPGQGLQFLFEYFSETQRNKGNFPGRFSGRQFSNSRSEMNVSTLELGDSALYLCASSAEYNSPLHFGNGTRLTVT.

This clone was seen a few times. The V gene is TRBV6-6, the J gene TRBJ2-7, with a possible D match to TRBD2 (5 bases). V gave up 2 bases and J gave up 5 bases, with 10 bases separating them. CDR1 MNHNY and CDR2 SVGAGI come from the germline V gene (reference sequence). The CDR3 runs 13 residues. CDR3 sequence: CASSYEEGHEQYF. In DNA form, the CDR3 reads TGTGCCAGCAGTTACGAAGAGGGCCACGAGCAGTACTTC.

With regard to this clone: Additional DNA sequences in this sample encode the identical CDR3. The J gene is TRBJ2-2, the V gene TRBV5-1; D is perhaps TRBD1 (6 bases). The length of the CDR3 is 15 residues. Germline V gene sequence: CDR1 SGHRS, CDR2 YFSETQ. V lost 0 bases and J 0 bases, leaving 6 bases between the germline ends. The CDR3 here is CASSLGTANTGELFF. In DNA, the CDR3 is TGCGCCAGCAGCTTGGGGACAGCGAACACCGGGGAGCTGTTTTTT.

The chain uses TRBV6-5 and TRBJ1-1; D is possibly TRBD1 (5 bases). The CDR3 has 15 residues. The germline V gene has CDR1 MNHEY and CDR2 SVGAGI. Trimming removed 0 bases from V and 4 bases from J, with 12 bases in between. This chain's CDR3 is CASSYSRQGGTEAFF. The CDR3 region has the DNA TGTGCCAGCAGTTACTCGCGCCAGGGAGGCACTGAAGCTTTCTTT.

In regard to this clone: Compared with germline, one end of the junction differs, possibly owing to a read error. The CDR3 is CASSQDLRGTFGF. The CDR3 nucleotides are TGTGCCAGCAGCCAAGACCTCAGGGGTACCTTTGGCTTT. This chain links TRBV14 with TRBJ1-1; D might be TRBD1 (6 bases). Germline V gene lookup returns CDR1 SGHDN and CDR2 FVKESK. The CDR3 sequence is 13 residues long. Together with reference TRBV14 and TRBJ1-1, the CDR3 gives the full variable domain: EAGVTQFPSHSVIEKGQTVTLRCDPISGHDNLYWYRRVMGKEIKFLLHFVKESKQDESGMPNNRFLAERTGGTYSTLKVQPAELEDSGVYFCASSQDLRGTFGFGQGTRLTVV.

V usage is TRBV10-3 and J usage is TRBJ2-3; unclear D gene. With 10 bases removed from V and 1 base from J, the gap between germline ends came to 18 bases. Germline V gene lookup returns CDR1 ENHRY and CDR2 SYGVKD. The CDR3 consists of 15 residues. CDR3 in amino acids: CATMQRAQGTDTQYF. CDR3 sequence (DNA): TGTGCCACCATGCAGCGAGCTCAAGGCACAGATACGCAGTATTTT.

V usage is TRBV5-8 and J usage is TRBJ2-5; TRBD2 matches 9 bases. The DNA end lines up better with TRBJ2-7; the J call may be wrong. The germline V gene has CDR1 SGHTS and CDR2 YDEGEE. The CDR3 spans 16 residues. CDR3 protein: CASSTGLSGGAYEQYF. CDR3 DNA: TGTGCCAGCAGCACTGGACTTAGCGGGGGTGCCTACGAGCAGTACTTC.

The chain is built from TRBV27 and TRBJ2-2, with 8 bases lining up with TRBD2. The germline gives CDR1 MNHEY, CDR2 SMNVEV (reference sequence). This CDR3 comprises 16 residues. V lost 0 bases and J lost 6; bases outside the gene matches: 6. CDR3 sequence (DNA): TGTGCCAGCAGTTTATCGTCCGGGGGGGCCGCCGGGGAGCTGTTTTTT. Amino acids: CASSLSSGGAAGELFF.

A few counts support this clone. The chain links TRBV4-1 to TRBJ2-3; possible D gene TRBD2, 6 bases. The CDR3 covers 15 residues. Germline loops: CDR1 MGHRA, CDR2 YSYEKL. Trimming removed 0 bases at V and 1 base at J, with 8 bases between. The CDR3 DNA reads as TGCGCCAGCAGCCAAGAAACGGGGGGCACAGATACGCAGTATTTT. Protein sequence: CASSQETGGTDTQYF.

The rearrangement uses TRBV5-4 and TRBJ1-2; 7 nucleotides match TRBD1. V lost 4 bases, J lost 0 bases, and 6 bases stayed unmatched. Germline CDR1 reads SGHNT; CDR2 reads YYREEE (reference sequence). CDR3 size: 15 residues. The CDR3: CASSTATGTNYGYTF. CDR3 in DNA: TGTGCCAGCAGCACAGCGACAGGGACTAACTATGGCTACACCTTC.

In its sample, this clone was seen many times. The genes are TRBV4-2 and TRBJ1-1, with 10 positions matching TRBD1. The CDR3 length is 16 residues. CDR1 is LGHNA and CDR2 is YNFKEQ in the germline V gene. V lost 4 bases to trimming and J lost 1 base; unmatched junction nucleotides: 6. The CDR3 loop is CASSPMTGGRNTEAFF. The CDR3 DNA follows: TGTGCCAGCAGCCCCATGACAGGGGGCAGGAACACTGAAGCTTTCTTT.

The chain is built from TRBV28 and TRBJ1-6; D not resolved. In germline, CDR1 is MDHEN, CDR2 SYDVKM. The CDR3 consists of 13 residues. V lost 5 bases, J lost 8 bases, and 10 bases lay in between. DNA of the CDR3: TGTGCCAGCAGTCGGCAGGCTTATTCACCCCTCCACTTT. Residues: CASSRQAYSPLHF.

The chain employs TRBV6-5 and TRBJ1-1, with a tentative D call TRBD1 (5 bases). The CDR3 consists of 13 residues. Looked up from germline, CDR1 is MNHEY and CDR2 is SVGAGI. The V end was cut by 2 bases, the J end by 9 bases, with 13 bases between. The CDR3 spells CASSYPGTRKAFF. In DNA, the CDR3 is TGTGCCAGCAGTTACCCTGGGACTAGGAAAGCTTTCTTT.

The gene calls are TRBV7-2 and TRBJ2-5; D remains ambiguous. The better agreement between TRBJ2-7 and the DNA end casts doubt on the J call. The CDR3 is made up of 11 amino acids. In germline, CDR1 is SGHTA, CDR2 FQGNSA. CDR3 sequence: CASRSNYEQYF. For the CDR3, the DNA is TGTGCCAGCAGGTCAAACTACGAGCAGTACTTC.

The chain is built from TRBV5-4 and TRBJ2-3; tentatively, D is TRBD2 (5 bases). The CDR3 consists of 14 residues. Trimming removed 4 bases at V and 2 bases at J, with 11 bases between. The germline V gene encodes CDR1 SGHNT and CDR2 YYREEE (reference sequence). CDR3 residues: CASSIERYTDTQYF. The CDR3 region has the DNA TGTGCCAGCAGCATAGAGCGGTACACAGATACGCAGTATTTT.

V and J are TRBV2 and TRBJ1-2; TRBD1 is a possible D gene (6 bases). Germline CDR1 reads SNHLY; CDR2 reads FYNNEI. The length of the CDR3 is 15 residues. V shed 1 base and J shed 6 bases, with 15 bases lying between them. CDR3 in DNA: TGTGCCAGCAGTGAAGGTCGGGCAGGGGTGGATGGCTACACCTTC. The encoded protein is CASSEGRAGVDGYTF.

The V call is TRBV19, the J call TRBJ1-1; no clear D gene. CDR3 length: 15 amino acids. Trimming left V 1 base short and J 1 base short, with 10 bases between. Germline-derived CDR1 and CDR2 are LNHDA and SQIVND (reference sequence). The CDR3 protein is CASSIVRRRNTEAFF. The CDR3 DNA sequence: TGTGCCAGTAGTATAGTGAGACGGAGGAACACTGAAGCTTTCTTT.

The gene calls are TRBV7-9 and TRBJ2-1; the match to TRBD2 covers 11 bases. The CDR3 loop spans 16 amino acids. Trimming cost V 0 bases and J 4 bases; bases outside gene matches: 2. Germline V lookup: CDR1 SEHNR, CDR2 FQNEAQ (reference sequence). In DNA form, the CDR3 reads TGTGCCAGCAGCTTAGCACTAGCGGGGGCGTACAATGAGCAGTTCTTC. It yields the protein CASSLALAGAYNEQFF.

DNA of the CDR3: TGTGCCAGCAGCATACGCCGGGACAGCTACGCGAACACCGGGGAGCTGTTTTTT. Amino acids: CASSIRRDSYANTGELFF. This rearrangement joins TRBV5-4 to TRBJ2-2, with 7 bases aligning to TRBD1. J lost 0 bases, V lost 4 bases, and 12 bases had no gene match. The CDR3 sequence is 18 residues long. The germline V gene encodes CDR1 SGHNT and CDR2 YYREEE (reference sequence).

This clone was picked up many times. This chain uses TRBV4-2 with TRBJ1-5; D uncertain. The CDR3 contains 14 residues. V lost 4 bases and J 2 bases, leaving 9 bases between the germline ends. Germline V gene lookup returns CDR1 LGHNA and CDR2 YNFKEQ. The CDR3 sequence: CASSPQTGNQPQHF. CDR3 bases: TGTGCCAGCAGCCCCCAAACAGGCAATCAGCCCCAGCATTTT.

The table lists this clone with a few counts. The V and J genes are TRBV6-1 and TRBJ2-5; 15 positions agree with TRBD2. CDR3 length equals 16 residues. J was trimmed by 9 bases and V by 0 bases; bases with no gene match: 5. Germline assignment: CDR1 MNHNS and CDR2 SASEGT. CDR3 sequence: CASSEAGTSGGQAQYF. As DNA, the CDR3 is TGTGCCAGCAGTGAAGCGGGGACTAGCGGGGGGCAAGCCCAGTACTTC.